This T cell receptor beta chain was observed in a study of technical replicates of blood from several donors. Produced via immunoSEQ multiplex PCR; TCRdb's table is partial and in-frame only. Here the sample spans almost 70,000 clones, over 70% being singletons. The CDR3 consists of 13 residues. CDR1 is SQVTM and CDR2 is ANQGSEA in the germline V gene. The chain has TRBV29-1 and TRBJ2-4, with 7 bases identical to TRBD2. The receptor was derived from a human donor in good health. Some clones in this sample may be carry-over from other donors' samples. Sequencing was carried out using PBMCs. The CDR3 is CSVLGASGTIQYF. The CDR3 nucleotides read TGCAGTGTCTTAGGGGCTAGCGGCACCATTCAGTACTTC.